Each of the 25 T cell receptor beta chains below was sequenced from the same sample in a study of shared clonotypes between healthy human individuals (TCRdb year 2020). The receptor library was made with the immunoSEQ multiplex PCR assay. Not all clones reach the TCRdb copy of this immuneACCESS table, which keeps in-frame sequences only. Checked studies attribute under half of the gap to unresolved V genes and leave the rest unexplained. The sample contains over 95,000 clones, 68% of them found a single time. The ten largest make up 24% of the sample. Sequenced input: memory CD8+ T cells sorted from blood. The label giving this sample's cell subset or site can be read as: CD45RO+ cells pooled with CCR7-negative TemRA cells. The receptors stem from a woman aged 25 to 39 in good health.

This clone was observed many times. The sample has other DNA sequences that encode this CDR3 too. J is TRBJ2-1 and V is TRBV7-6; TRBD2 aligns across 12 bases. The CDR3 extends over 16 amino acids. The J segment lost 1 base and the V segment lost 7 bases, leaving 5 bases of the junction unmatched. Germline CDR1 SGHVS, CDR2 FNYEAQ. The CDR3 spells CASTRTSGTSYNEQFF. The CDR3 region has the DNA TGTGCCAGCACCCGGACTAGCGGGACTTCCTACAATGAGCAGTTCTTC.

This clone was seen just once. The chain is built from TRBV6-1 and TRBJ2-7; D is undetermined. V lost 1 base, J lost 0 bases, and 10 bases lay in between. CDR1 is MNHNS and CDR2 is SASEGT in the germline V gene. CDR3 length: 15 amino acids. DNA of the CDR3: TGTGCCAGCAGTGAAGGCAGGCACTACTCCTACGAGCAGTACTTC. As protein: CASSEGRHYSYEQYF.

A few counts support this clone. This chain joins TRBV5-1 and TRBJ2-1; D gene uncertain. CDR1 is SGHRS, CDR2 YFSETQ, per germline. This CDR3 has 15 residues. V was shortened by 1 base and J by 2 bases, with 10 bases between the two germline ends. In nucleotides, the CDR3 is TGCGCCAGCAGCTTGTTGGCAGAAACCTACAATGAGCAGTTCTTC. This codes for CASSLLAETYNEQFF.

The rearrangement links TRBV19 to TRBJ2-7; a possible D gene is TRBD2 (5 bases). The germline gives CDR1 LNHDA, CDR2 SQIVND (reference sequence). This CDR3 is 15 amino acids long. The V end lost 5 bases, the J end lost 1 base, and 15 bases lay between the germline ends. CDR3 nucleotides: TGTGCCAGTAGTCCCCTATACGGGGTTTCCTACGAGCAGTACTTC. Protein sequence: CASSPLYGVSYEQYF.

The V and J genes are TRBV18 and TRBJ1-1; tentatively, D is TRBD1 (5 bases). This CDR3 has 12 residues. The germline V gene has CDR1 KGHSH and CDR2 LQKENI. The V gene lost 10 bases and the J gene lost 4 bases, with 13 bases spanning the gap. The CDR3 DNA is TGTGCCACCATGACGGGGGGCACTGAAGCTTTCTTT. Its translation: CATMTGGTEAFF.

The CDR3 DNA reads as TGTGCCAGCAGTTCAGACAGGGGGCTAGGGGAGACCCAGTACTTC. Amino acids: CASSSDRGLGETQYF. V is TRBV7-9 and J is TRBJ2-5; 10 bases line up with TRBD1. J was trimmed by 5 bases and V by 6 bases; bases with no gene match: 9. Per germline, CDR1 SEHNR and CDR2 FQNEAQ (reference sequence). This CDR3 has 15 residues.

The chain employs TRBV9 and TRBJ2-3; 10 nucleotides line up with TRBD2. The CDR3 is made up of 15 amino acids. Losses at the gene ends were 0 bases for V and 9 bases for J; bases not matched to a gene: 7. The germline V gene has CDR1 SGDLS and CDR2 YYNGEE. CDR3 sequence: CASSVDPSGSLTQYF. CDR3 in DNA: TGTGCCAGCAGCGTAGATCCTAGCGGGAGCCTAACGCAGTATTTT.

Worth noting for this clone: This CDR3 is also generated by other DNA sequences in the sample. The J gene is TRBJ1-4, the V gene TRBV5-1; 9 bases are a match to TRBD1. Germline lookup yields CDR1 SGHRS and CDR2 YFSETQ. CDR3 size: 15 residues. Losses at the gene ends were 0 bases for V and 4 bases for J; bases not matched to a gene: 1. The CDR3 loop is CASSLGDRDNEKLFF. As DNA, the CDR3 is TGCGCCAGCAGCTTGGGGGACAGGGATAATGAAAAACTGTTTTTT.

For this clone: Other DNA sequences within the sample encode an identical CDR3. The rearrangement joins TRBV9 to TRBJ1-1; D unclear. This CDR3 is 14 amino acids long. V was pared by 0 bases and J by 4 bases, with 10 bases between. Germline V gives CDR1 SGDLS, CDR2 YYNGEE. As DNA, the CDR3 is TGTGCCAGCAGCGTAGCATGGGGTTCCACTGAAGCTTTCTTT. Amino acid sequence: CASSVAWGSTEAFF.

The CDR3 loop is CASSETRDGYGYTF. CDR3 DNA: TGTGCCAGCAGTGAAACCCGGGATGGGTATGGCTACACCTTC. V usage is TRBV6-1 and J usage is TRBJ1-2, with unresolved D. V was pared by 2 bases and J by 5 bases, with 12 bases between. From germline, CDR1 is MNHNS and CDR2 SASEGT. The CDR3 totals 14 residues.

The rearrangement uses TRBV10-2 and TRBJ2-1; 11 bases are a match to TRBD2. The CDR3 is made up of 24 amino acids. Germline V gene lookup returns CDR1 WSHSY and CDR2 SAAADI. V gave up 4 bases and J gave up 3 bases; unmatched junction bases: 29. CDR3 sequence reads: CASSGGLYGVGLAGPGGRYNEQFF. The CDR3 DNA is TGCGCCAGCAGTGGAGGGTTGTATGGGGTAGGACTAGCGGGCCCCGGGGGGCGCTACAATGAGCAGTTCTTC.

The chain joins TRBV7-2 to TRBJ1-1, with D tentatively TRBD1 (6 bases). The V end lost 1 base, the J end lost 6 bases, and 9 bases lay between the germline ends. The CDR3 is 13 amino acids. Germline-derived CDR1 and CDR2 are SGHTA and FQGNSA. The CDR3 protein is CASSLVGGAEAFF. For the CDR3, the DNA is TGTGCCAGCAGCTTAGTGGGGGGCGCTGAAGCTTTCTTT.

This clone was seen just once. The rearrangement uses TRBV19 and TRBJ2-7; D gene unclear. The CDR3 sequence is 15 residues long. The germline V and J ends were trimmed by 0 bases and 2 bases, with 11 bases remaining between them. Germline V gene sequence: CDR1 LNHDA, CDR2 SQIVND (reference sequence). In nucleotides, the CDR3 is TGTGCCAGTAGTATAGAGGGCAGATCTACCTACGAGCAGTACTTC. It is translated as CASSIEGRSTYEQYF.

This clone was found a few times. The rearrangement links TRBV4-1 to TRBJ2-1; 12 positions match TRBD2. Germline loops: CDR1 MGHRA, CDR2 YSYEKL. There are 14 residues in the CDR3. V gave up 4 bases and J gave up 14 bases; unmatched junction bases: 9. The CDR3 DNA reads TGCGCCAGCAGCCCCACTAGCGGGGGGCTCGCGGAGTTCTTC. Its translation: CASSPTSGGLAEFF.

This chain uses TRBV13 with TRBJ2-1; 13 nucleotides agree with TRBD2. The CDR3 is 16 amino acids. After removal of 3 bases from V and 6 bases from J, the junction contained 5 bases not matched to a gene. CDR1 PRHDT and CDR2 FYEKMQ come from the germline V gene (reference sequence). The DNA of the CDR3 is TGTGCCAGCAGCTTCAGCACTAGCGGGAGGGCCAATGAGCAGTTCTTC. Its translation: CASSFSTSGRANEQFF.

The chain carries TRBV2 and TRBJ1-2, with D hard to call. V was pared by 5 bases and J by 1 base, with 14 bases between. The CDR3 runs 15 residues. Looked up from germline, CDR1 is SNHLY and CDR2 is FYNNEI. DNA of the CDR3: TGTGCCAGCAGTCCACCAAGACATTTTAACTATGGCTACACCTTC. Its translation: CASSPPRHFNYGYTF.

The V call is TRBV28, the J call TRBJ2-6; 9 bases are a match to TRBD1. The CDR3 spans 18 residues. Germline V gene lookup returns CDR1 MDHEN and CDR2 SYDVKM. V dropped 2 bases and J dropped 2; count of bases not matched to a gene: 7. CDR3 nucleotide sequence: TGTGCCAGCAGTTTAGCCATGGGACAGGGCACTGGGGCCAACGTCCTGACTTTC. Amino acid sequence: CASSLAMGQGTGANVLTF.

This chain links TRBV27 with TRBJ2-3, with 14 bases fitting TRBD2. Germline assignment: CDR1 MNHEY and CDR2 SMNVEV (reference sequence). The CDR3 sequence is 16 residues long. Losses at the gene ends were 4 bases for V and 6 bases for J; bases not matched to a gene: 6. In nucleotides, the CDR3 is TGTGCCAGCAGTTGGGGACTAGCGGGGGACTATGATACGCAGTATTTT. It encodes CASSWGLAGDYDTQYF.

This rearrangement joins TRBV5-1 to TRBJ1-1, with a tentative D call TRBD1 (5 bases). Per the germline V gene, CDR1 is SGHRS and CDR2 is YFSETQ. Trimming cost V 0 bases and J 0 bases, with 12 bases left between them. This CDR3 comprises 16 residues. CDR3 sequence reads: CASSLDGDGLNTEAFF. The CDR3 DNA is TGCGCCAGCAGCTTGGATGGGGACGGGTTGAACACTGAAGCTTTCTTT.

The chain uses TRBV9 and TRBJ2-5, with 7 bases identical to TRBD1. The end of the DNA aligns better with TRBJ2-7, so the J call may be wrong. This CDR3 region has 15 residues. CDR1 and CDR2 from the germline V gene are SGDLS and YYNGEE. CDR3 in amino acids: CASSGTRDSPYEQYF. In nucleotides, the CDR3 is TGTGCCAGCAGCGGTACCCGGGACAGTCCCTACGAGCAGTACTTC.

The chain is built from TRBV27 and TRBJ2-7; D call uncertain. V was cut by 3 bases and J by 0 bases, with 9 bases left in between. This CDR3 contains 14 residues. The germline gives CDR1 MNHEY, CDR2 SMNVEV (reference sequence). The CDR3 protein is CASSLYSSSYEQYF. CDR3 nucleotides: TGTGCCAGCAGTTTGTACAGCAGCTCCTACGAGCAGTACTTC.

The V and J genes are TRBV28 and TRBJ1-4; D is ambiguous. Trimming cost V 3 bases and J 0 bases, with 8 bases left between them. This CDR3 contains 15 residues. In germline, CDR1 is MDHEN, CDR2 SYDVKM. The CDR3 region has the DNA TGTGCCAGCAGTTTGGTCGGTGCAACTAATGAAAAACTGTTTTTT. It yields the protein CASSLVGATNEKLFF.

This clone came up a few times. V and J are TRBV6-4 and TRBJ2-1; no firm D call. The CDR3 is made up of 12 amino acids. The V end was cut by 0 bases, the J end by 7 bases, with 4 bases between. Germline V gene data show CDR1 as MRHNA and CDR2 as SNTAGT. The CDR3 is CASSDSQNEQFF. The CDR3 DNA sequence: TGTGCCAGCAGTGACTCGCAGAATGAGCAGTTCTTC.

In its sample, this clone was seen many times. The chain couples TRBV14 to TRBJ1-3; D perhaps matches TRBD1 (5 bases). The CDR3 runs 18 residues. Trimming took 7 bases from V and 0 from J, leaving 22 bases between them. The germline V gene encodes CDR1 SGHDN and CDR2 FVKESK. CDR3 loop: CASTPSSLGESSGNTIYF. The CDR3 region has the DNA TGTGCCAGCACTCCTTCTTCTTTAGGGGAGAGCTCTGGAAACACCATATATTTT.

The V gene is TRBV28, the J gene TRBJ1-1; tentatively, D is TRBD1 (5 bases). This CDR3 region has 14 residues. The germline V and J ends were trimmed by 5 bases and 4 bases, with 14 bases remaining between them. The V gene's germline CDR1 is MDHEN and CDR2 SYDVKM. The CDR3 bases are TGTGCCAGCAGTGCCATCCTAGGGGCCACTGAAGCTTTCTTT. Protein: CASSAILGATEAFF.